This entry lists 30 T cell receptor beta chains sequenced from one sample in a study of OX40 agonist ivuxolimab in advanced cancers. Sequencing used immunoSEQ multiplex PCR; TCRdb keeps in-frame clones, though not all of them. The table has about 85,000 clones, approximately 86% seen once. The source material was CD4+ or CD8+ T cells sorted from blood, sampled in a trial of the OX40 agonist ivuxolimab. All receptors come from an adult with an advanced solid tumor such as melanoma, head and neck, liver or kidney cancer.

The J gene is TRBJ1-4, the V gene TRBV7-6, with 9 bases aligning to TRBD1. V was clipped by 5 bases and J by 4 bases; unmatched bases: 5. The CDR3 extends over 15 amino acids. In germline, CDR1 is SGHVS, CDR2 FNYEAQ. CDR3 region: CASSPGQGHNEKLFF. CDR3 sequence (DNA): TGTGCCAGCAGCCCGGGACAGGGACATAATGAAAAACTGTTTTTT.

V and J are TRBV5-4 and TRBJ1-4; D is undetermined. This CDR3 contains 13 residues. The germline gives CDR1 SGHNT, CDR2 YYREEE (reference sequence). Trimming took off 2 bases at V and 0 bases at J, with 2 bases between the two ends. The CDR3 sequence: CASSFPTNEKLFF. The CDR3 bases are TGTGCCAGCAGCTTCCCAACTAATGAAAAACTGTTTTTT.

The DNA for the CDR3 is TGTGCCAGCATCGCCGGGACAGGGAGGCATGGCTACACCTTC. It codes for CASIAGTGRHGYTF. The chain combines TRBV6-6 with TRBJ1-2; TRBD1 agrees at 9 bases. V lost 7 bases and J lost 6; bases outside the gene matches: 9. Germline V CDR1 and CDR2: MNHNY, SVGAGI (reference sequence). The CDR3 covers 14 residues.

J is TRBJ2-2 and V is TRBV7-3; D is undetermined. Trimming stripped 3 bases from V and 8 bases from J, with 7 bases between. The CDR3 length is 12 residues. Germline V gives CDR1 SGHTA, CDR2 FQGTGA. The chain's CDR3 is CASSFNLGELFF. Written as DNA, the CDR3 is TGTGCCAGCAGCTTCAACTTGGGGGAGCTGTTTTTT.

V and J are TRBV7-2 and TRBJ2-3; no firm D call. V lost 5 bases and J lost 0, with 12 bases in between. The CDR3 extends over 15 amino acids. Germline V gene lookup returns CDR1 SGHTA and CDR2 FQGNSA. CDR3 amino acids: CASSPQVSSTDTQYF. The CDR3 coding sequence is TGTGCCAGCAGCCCCCAGGTATCTAGCACAGATACGCAGTATTTT.

The gene calls are TRBV18 and TRBJ1-6, with 10 nucleotides matching TRBD1. The CDR3 consists of 18 residues. J gave up 8 bases and V 4 bases, and 14 bases lay outside the gene matches. Germline CDR1 reads KGHSH; CDR2 reads LQKENI. CDR3 in DNA: TGTGCCAGCTCACACGGGGACGGACGGACAGGGGGATATTCACCCCTCCACTTT. It is translated as CASSHGDGRTGGYSPLHF.

This chain connects TRBV28 to TRBJ2-1; 10 bases are a match to TRBD2. CDR1 is MDHEN and CDR2 is SYDVKM in the germline V gene. The CDR3 has 16 residues. J was trimmed by 2 bases and V by 4 bases; bases with no gene match: 5. CDR3 coding DNA: TGTGCCAGCAGTTCCCACCTAGCGGGGGCCTACAATGAGCAGTTCTTC. Protein product: CASSSHLAGAYNEQFF.

The chain links TRBV19 to TRBJ2-7, with TRBD1 identical over 10 bases. The V gene end was trimmed by 10 bases and the J gene end by 6 bases; junction bases not matched to a gene: 9. This CDR3 has 13 residues. CDR1 is LNHDA, CDR2 SQIVND, per germline (reference sequence). CDR3 loop: CATKGTGVGEQYF. The DNA for the CDR3 is TGTGCCACTAAGGGGACAGGGGTCGGCGAGCAGTACTTC.

The chain carries TRBV19 and TRBJ2-2; TRBD1 matches at 8 bases. Germline V gene lookup returns CDR1 LNHDA and CDR2 SQIVND (reference sequence). J gave up 6 bases and V 8 bases, and 5 bases lay outside the gene matches. This CDR3 spans 13 amino acids. DNA for the CDR3: TGTGCCAGTCGGGACAGGACCCCCGGGGAGCTGTTTTTT. Protein: CASRDRTPGELFF.

The chain recombines TRBV9 with TRBJ2-3; 12 bases are shared with TRBD2. V dropped 3 bases and J dropped 7; count of bases not matched to a gene: 3. This CDR3 region has 14 residues. From germline, CDR1 is SGDLS and CDR2 YYNGEE. CDR3 region: CASSATSGGYTQYF. The CDR3 DNA reads as TGTGCCAGCAGCGCGACTAGCGGGGGCTATACGCAGTATTTT.

The chain uses TRBV6-5 and TRBJ2-1; 9 positions agree with TRBD1. Per the germline V gene, CDR1 is MNHEY and CDR2 is SVGAGI. The CDR3 is 13 amino acids. After removal of 6 bases from V and 4 bases from J, the junction contained 1 base not matched to a gene. The CDR3 protein is CASRGQGYNEQFF. The CDR3 coding sequence is TGTGCCAGCAGGGGACAGGGATACAATGAGCAGTTCTTC.

The V gene is TRBV4-2, the J gene TRBJ2-5, with TRBD1 matching over 8 bases. This CDR3 has 13 residues. V shed 4 bases and J 3 bases; nucleotides not matched to a gene: 1. Germline CDR1 reads LGHNA; CDR2 reads YNFKEQ. CDR3: CASSRGQEETQYF. The DNA of the CDR3 is TGTGCCAGCAGCCGGGGACAGGAAGAGACCCAGTACTTC.

This clone was detected only a few times. The chain couples TRBV9 to TRBJ1-2; D gene uncertain. Germline V CDR1 and CDR2: SGDLS, YYNGEE. The CDR3 runs 15 residues. With 0 bases removed from V and 2 bases from J, the gap between germline ends came to 11 bases. The CDR3 DNA sequence: TGTGCCAGCAGCGTAGAGGGTAATGGAAACTATGGCTACACCTTC. This gives the protein CASSVEGNGNYGYTF.

This clone was observed a few times. The chain couples TRBV15 to TRBJ2-7, with 8 bases that match TRBD1. This CDR3 is built from 17 residues. The junction had 14 bases not matched to a gene; V was cut back by 3 bases and J by 4 bases. Germline CDR1 LNHNV, CDR2 YYDKDF (reference sequence). The CDR3 DNA is TGTGCCACCAGCAGCCGACAACCCCCCGGACAGGGATACGAGCAGTACTTC. As protein: CATSSRQPPGQGYEQYF.

This clone occurred once. The rearrangement joins TRBV6-1 to TRBJ1-5; perhaps TRBD1 as D (5 bases). The CDR3 loop spans 16 amino acids. V lost 0 bases and J 7 bases, leaving 16 bases between the germline ends. The V gene's germline CDR1 is MNHNS and CDR2 SASEGT. The CDR3 loop reads CASSEAARGGRQPQHF. CDR3 sequence (DNA): TGTGCCAGCAGTGAAGCGGCTAGGGGCGGGCGACAGCCCCAGCATTTT.

This chain links TRBV19 with TRBJ1-1; the D gene is possibly TRBD1 (5 bases). The germline V gene encodes CDR1 LNHDA and CDR2 SQIVND (reference sequence). The ends were cut back, 3 bases at V and 10 bases at J, with 21 bases in the middle. CDR3 length: 15 amino acids. The CDR3 DNA reads as TGTGCCAGTAGTATTGAGGTAGGGGCGTGGTTTCGAGCTTTCTTT. Translated: CASSIEVGAWFRAFF.

The chain is built from TRBV29-1 and TRBJ2-3; TRBD2 might be the D (6 bases). Deletions cut 4 bases from V and 0 bases from J, with 14 bases between. The CDR3 runs 15 residues. Germline V gene sequence: CDR1 SQVTM, CDR2 ANQGSEA. The CDR3 DNA is TGCAGCGTTGCGGCAGCTGGGACTAGCACAGATACGCAGTATTTT. This encodes CSVAAAGTSTDTQYF.

V and J are TRBV9 and TRBJ2-3; unclear D gene. Germline V lookup: CDR1 SGDLS, CDR2 YYNGEE. The V and J ends lost 0 bases and 3 bases respectively, with 8 bases between them. The CDR3 is 14 amino acids. This chain's CDR3 is CASSVGGRTDTQYF. CDR3 nucleotide sequence: TGTGCCAGCAGCGTAGGAGGTCGAACAGATACGCAGTATTTT.

V is TRBV9 and J is TRBJ2-2; perhaps D is TRBD1 or TRBD2 (6 bases each). Trimming pared 4 bases from V and 3 bases from J, leaving 7 bases between. CDR1 is SGDLS, CDR2 YYNGEE, per germline. CDR3 length: 13 residues. As DNA, the CDR3 is TGTGCCAGCAGCAGGGGGGACACCGGGGAGCTGTTTTTT. This translates into CASSRGDTGELFF.

The chain combines TRBV7-3 with TRBJ2-1; 8 bases are a match to TRBD1. V dropped 4 bases and J dropped 11; count of bases not matched to a gene: 4. Germline values: CDR1 SGHTA, CDR2 FQGTGA. The CDR3 length is 12 residues. CDR3 loop: CASSSRTGKQFF. The CDR3 DNA is TGTGCCAGCAGCTCGCGGACAGGGAAGCAGTTCTTC.

The chain uses TRBV30 and TRBJ1-2; D remains ambiguous. The ends were cut back, 4 bases at V and 5 bases at J, with 14 bases in the middle. CDR3 length: 13 residues. The V gene's germline CDR1 is GTSNPN and CDR2 SVGIG (reference sequence). CDR3 in DNA: TGTGCCTGGACGCCTAACAGCGGATATGGCTACACCTTC. It translates to CAWTPNSGYGYTF.

The chain carries TRBV6-1 and TRBJ2-2, with TRBD2 as a possible D gene (6 bases). V lost 4 bases to trimming and J lost 5 bases, with 11 bases between them. CDR3 size: 14 residues. Germline assignment: CDR1 MNHNS and CDR2 SASEGT. The CDR3 DNA follows: TGTGCCAGCAGTGCCCTCCGGGGGACCGGGGAGCTGTTTTTT. This sequence encodes CASSALRGTGELFF.

The chain uses TRBV28 and TRBJ1-2, with D perhaps matching TRBD1 (6 bases). The CDR3 runs 13 residues. Trimming shortened V by 4 bases and J by 7 bases, and 13 bases separated the two germline ends. Germline V gives CDR1 MDHEN, CDR2 SYDVKM. For the CDR3, the DNA is TGTGCCAGCAGTTCCCCACAGGGAGGTGGCTACACCTTC. Residues: CASSSPQGGGYTF.

The V gene is TRBV27, the J gene TRBJ2-6; perhaps TRBD1 as D (6 bases). Germline values: CDR1 MNHEY, CDR2 SMNVEV (reference sequence). Trimming took off 0 bases at V and 0 bases at J, with 15 bases between the two ends. The CDR3 runs 19 residues. In DNA form, the CDR3 reads TGTGCCAGCAGTTTATCGGTGGCAGGGGTATTCTCTGGGGCCAACGTCCTGACTTTC. Its translation is CASSLSVAGVFSGANVLTF.

The chain recombines TRBV9 with TRBJ1-4; D not resolved. The V and J ends lost 4 bases and 0 bases respectively, with 7 bases between them. The germline V gene has CDR1 SGDLS and CDR2 YYNGEE. The CDR3 loop spans 14 amino acids. CDR3 loop: CASSRLATNEKLFF. Written as DNA, the CDR3 is TGTGCCAGCAGCAGACTTGCAACTAATGAAAAACTGTTTTTT.

This chain links TRBV18 with TRBJ2-3; 7 nucleotides line up with TRBD2. The germline gives CDR1 KGHSH, CDR2 LQKENI. With V trimmed by 3 bases and J by 5 bases, 11 bases remained unmatched. This CDR3 contains 16 residues. The CDR3 nucleotides read TGTGCCAGCTCACCCCCGGGTAGCGGGTTGGTAGATACGCAGTATTTT. Translated: CASSPPGSGLVDTQYF.

The chain is built from TRBV5-6 and TRBJ2-5; D remains unclear. This CDR3 spans 13 amino acids. Germline V gene data show CDR1 as SGHDT and CDR2 as YYEEEE. Trimming took 0 bases from V and 5 from J, leaving 8 bases between them. The DNA for the CDR3 is TGTGCCAGCAGCTTGGCCGGGTTTGAGACCCAGTACTTC. Its translation: CASSLAGFETQYF.

The count of this clone is one. The chain is built from TRBV6-1 and TRBJ1-6; D call uncertain. Germline-derived CDR1 and CDR2 are MNHNS and SASEGT. This CDR3 has 13 residues. V lost 6 bases and J 17 bases, leaving 20 bases between the germline ends. For the CDR3, the DNA is TGTGCCAGCAGCCGAGAGTCCCTGGCGGAAATCCACTTT. Translating it yields CASSRESLAEIHF.

The V and J genes are TRBV11-2 and TRBJ2-7; 7 bases are shared with TRBD1. Germline loops: CDR1 SGHAT, CDR2 FQNNGV. The CDR3 totals 14 residues. V lost 0 bases, J lost 5 bases, and 4 bases stayed unmatched. The CDR3 is CASSLDGTAHEQYF. The CDR3 DNA reads as TGTGCCAGCAGCTTAGACGGGACAGCCCACGAGCAGTACTTC.

The rearrangement links TRBV4-1 to TRBJ2-7, with no clear D. The germline gives CDR1 MGHRA, CDR2 YSYEKL. Trimming left V 1 base short and J 2 bases short, with 12 bases between. The CDR3 extends over 15 amino acids. CDR3 protein: CASSQGVGITYEQYF. The CDR3 DNA reads as TGCGCCAGCAGCCAAGGAGTTGGAATCACCTACGAGCAGTACTTC.